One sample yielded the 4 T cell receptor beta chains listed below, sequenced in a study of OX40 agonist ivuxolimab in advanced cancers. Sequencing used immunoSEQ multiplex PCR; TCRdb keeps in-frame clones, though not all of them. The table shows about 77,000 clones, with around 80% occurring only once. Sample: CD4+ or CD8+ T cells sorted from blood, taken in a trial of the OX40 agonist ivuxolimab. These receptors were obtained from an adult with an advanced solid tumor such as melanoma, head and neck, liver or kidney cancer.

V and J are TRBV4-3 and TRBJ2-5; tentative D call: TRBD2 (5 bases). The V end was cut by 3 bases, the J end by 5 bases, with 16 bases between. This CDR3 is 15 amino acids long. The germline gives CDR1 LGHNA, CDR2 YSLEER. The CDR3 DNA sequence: TGCGCCAGCAGCCAGTCCGGCGGCTCGGGGGAGACCCAGTACTTC. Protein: CASSQSGGSGETQYF.

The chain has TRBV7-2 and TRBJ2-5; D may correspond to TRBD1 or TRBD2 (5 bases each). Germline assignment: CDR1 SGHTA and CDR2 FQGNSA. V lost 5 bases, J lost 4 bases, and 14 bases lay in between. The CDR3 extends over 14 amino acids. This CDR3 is CASSPVRGGETQYF. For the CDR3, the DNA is TGTGCCAGCAGCCCCGTACGGGGCGGAGAGACCCAGTACTTC.

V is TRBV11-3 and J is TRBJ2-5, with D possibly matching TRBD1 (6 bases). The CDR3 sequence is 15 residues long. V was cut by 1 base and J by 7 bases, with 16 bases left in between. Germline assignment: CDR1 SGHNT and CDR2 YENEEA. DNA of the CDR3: TGTGCCAGCAGCTTAGCCGCCGGGACAAAGACGACCCAGTACTTC. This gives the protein CASSLAAGTKTTQYF.

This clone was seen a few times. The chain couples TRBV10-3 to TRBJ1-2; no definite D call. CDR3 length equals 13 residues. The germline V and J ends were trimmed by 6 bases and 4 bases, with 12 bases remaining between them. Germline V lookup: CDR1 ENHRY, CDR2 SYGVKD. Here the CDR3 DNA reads TGTGCCATCAGCACAAATCTAATCTATGGCTACACCTTC. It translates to CAISTNLIYGYTF.